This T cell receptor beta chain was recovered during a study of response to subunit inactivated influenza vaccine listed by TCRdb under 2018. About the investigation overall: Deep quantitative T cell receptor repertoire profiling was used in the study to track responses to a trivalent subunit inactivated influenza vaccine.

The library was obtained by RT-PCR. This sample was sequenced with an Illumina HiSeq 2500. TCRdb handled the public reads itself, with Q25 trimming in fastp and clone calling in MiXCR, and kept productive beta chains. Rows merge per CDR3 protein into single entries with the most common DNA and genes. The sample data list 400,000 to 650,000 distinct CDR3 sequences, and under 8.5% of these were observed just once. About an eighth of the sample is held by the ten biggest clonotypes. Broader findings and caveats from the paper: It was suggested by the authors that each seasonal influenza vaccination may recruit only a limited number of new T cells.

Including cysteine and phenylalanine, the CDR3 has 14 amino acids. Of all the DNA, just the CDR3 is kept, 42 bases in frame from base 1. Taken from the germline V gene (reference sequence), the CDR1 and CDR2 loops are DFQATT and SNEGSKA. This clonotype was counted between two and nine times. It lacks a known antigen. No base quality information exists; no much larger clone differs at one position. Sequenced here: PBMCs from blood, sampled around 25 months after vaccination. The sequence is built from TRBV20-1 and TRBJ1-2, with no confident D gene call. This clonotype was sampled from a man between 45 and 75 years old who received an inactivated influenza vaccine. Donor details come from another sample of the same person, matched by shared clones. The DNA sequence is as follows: TGCACCGCGGGTAGTCCCAAGGGTTTCTATGGCTACACCTTC. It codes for CTAGSPKGFYGYTF.